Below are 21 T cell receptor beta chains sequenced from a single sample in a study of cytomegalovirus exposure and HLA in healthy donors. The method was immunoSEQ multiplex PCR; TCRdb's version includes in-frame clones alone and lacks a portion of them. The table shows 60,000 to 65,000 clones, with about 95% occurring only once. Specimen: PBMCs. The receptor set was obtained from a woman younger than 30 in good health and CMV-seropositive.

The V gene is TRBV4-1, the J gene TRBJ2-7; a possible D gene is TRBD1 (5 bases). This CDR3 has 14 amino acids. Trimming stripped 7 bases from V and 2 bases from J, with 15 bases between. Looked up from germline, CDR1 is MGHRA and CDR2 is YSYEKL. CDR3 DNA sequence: TGCGCCAGCACCTCAGGGTTTGGCCCCTACGAGCAGTACTTC. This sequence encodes CASTSGFGPYEQYF.

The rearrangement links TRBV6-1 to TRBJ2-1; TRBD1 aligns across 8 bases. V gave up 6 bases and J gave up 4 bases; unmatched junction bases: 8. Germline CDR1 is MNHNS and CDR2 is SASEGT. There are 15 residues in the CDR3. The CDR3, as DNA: TGTGCCAGCAGGAGGGGGACAGGTAATTACAATGAGCAGTTCTTC. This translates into CASRRGTGNYNEQFF.

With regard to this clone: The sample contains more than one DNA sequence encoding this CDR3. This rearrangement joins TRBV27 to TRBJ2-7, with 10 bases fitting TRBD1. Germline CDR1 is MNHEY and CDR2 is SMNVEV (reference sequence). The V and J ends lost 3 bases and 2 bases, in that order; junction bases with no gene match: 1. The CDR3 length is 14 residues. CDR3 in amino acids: CASSLGTGAYEQYF. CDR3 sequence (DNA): TGTGCCAGCAGTTTGGGGACAGGGGCCTACGAGCAGTACTTC.

The CDR3 DNA follows: TGTGCCAGCAGTTTTTGGGACAGGGGGTCTCTCACCTTC. Residues: CASSFWDRGSLTF. This chain joins TRBV27 and TRBJ1-2, with 11 bases identical to TRBD1. The V and J ends lost 3 bases and 13 bases, in that order; junction bases with no gene match: 7. Germline V lookup: CDR1 MNHEY, CDR2 SMNVEV (reference sequence). The CDR3 extends over 13 amino acids.

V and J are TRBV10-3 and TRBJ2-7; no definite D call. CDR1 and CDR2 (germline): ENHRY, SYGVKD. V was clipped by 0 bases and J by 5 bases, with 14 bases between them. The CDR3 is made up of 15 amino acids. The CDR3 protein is CAISESLSRVDEQYF. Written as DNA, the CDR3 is TGTGCCATCAGTGAGTCGTTGTCCCGCGTCGACGAGCAGTACTTC.

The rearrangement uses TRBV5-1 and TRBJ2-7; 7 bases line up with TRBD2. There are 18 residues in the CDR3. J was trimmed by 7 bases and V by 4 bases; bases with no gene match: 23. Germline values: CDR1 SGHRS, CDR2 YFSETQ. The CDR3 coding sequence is TGCGCCAGCAGCCGGTTTCAAGTGCGGCTAGCGGAACAGAGGGAGCAGTACTTC. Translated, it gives CASSRFQVRLAEQREQYF.

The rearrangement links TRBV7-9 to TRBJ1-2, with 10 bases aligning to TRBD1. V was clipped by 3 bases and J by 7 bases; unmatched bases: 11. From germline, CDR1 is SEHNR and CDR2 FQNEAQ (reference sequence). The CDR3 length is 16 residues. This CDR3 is CASSLGQGIASGGYTF. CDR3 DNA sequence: TGTGCCAGCAGCTTGGGACAGGGGATAGCCTCGGGTGGCTACACCTTC.

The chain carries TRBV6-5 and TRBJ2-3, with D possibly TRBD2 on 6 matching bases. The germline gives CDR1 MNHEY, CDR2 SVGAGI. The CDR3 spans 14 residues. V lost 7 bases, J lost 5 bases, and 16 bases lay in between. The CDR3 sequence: CASTPGGAGDTQYF. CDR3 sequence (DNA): TGTGCCAGCACCCCAGGCGGGGCTGGAGATACGCAGTATTTT.

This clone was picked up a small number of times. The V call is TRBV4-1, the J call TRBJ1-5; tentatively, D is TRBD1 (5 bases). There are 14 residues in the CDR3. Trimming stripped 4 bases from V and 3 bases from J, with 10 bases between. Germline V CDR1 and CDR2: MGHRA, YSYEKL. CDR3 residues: CASSLPDTNQPQHF. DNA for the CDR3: TGCGCCAGCAGCCTCCCGGACACCAATCAGCCCCAGCATTTT.

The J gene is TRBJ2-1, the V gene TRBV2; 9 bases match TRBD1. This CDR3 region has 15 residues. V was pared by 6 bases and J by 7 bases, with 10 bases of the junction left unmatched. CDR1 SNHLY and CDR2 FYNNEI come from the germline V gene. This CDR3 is CASSEGQGVRNEQFF. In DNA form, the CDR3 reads TGTGCCAGCAGCGAGGGACAGGGTGTTCGAAATGAGCAGTTCTTC.

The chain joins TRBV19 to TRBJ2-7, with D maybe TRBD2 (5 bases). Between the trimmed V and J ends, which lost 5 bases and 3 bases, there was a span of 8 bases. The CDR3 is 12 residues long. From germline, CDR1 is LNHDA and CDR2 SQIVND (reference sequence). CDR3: CASSPGNYEQYF. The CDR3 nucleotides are TGTGCCAGTAGTCCGGGGAACTACGAGCAGTACTTC.

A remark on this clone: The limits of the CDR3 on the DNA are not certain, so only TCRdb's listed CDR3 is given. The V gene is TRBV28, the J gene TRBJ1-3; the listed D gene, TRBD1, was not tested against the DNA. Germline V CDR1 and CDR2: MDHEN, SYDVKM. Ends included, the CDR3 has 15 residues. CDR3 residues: CASSSSIGAGNTIYF.

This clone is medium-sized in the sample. The CDR3 region has the DNA TGTGCCAGCAGTTTAAGCCCCTCCTACCACTATGGCTACACCTTC. The encoded protein is CASSLSPSYHYGYTF. The chain is built from TRBV27 and TRBJ1-2; D remains ambiguous. CDR1 and CDR2 from the germline V gene are MNHEY and SMNVEV (reference sequence). This CDR3 is 15 amino acids long. Trimming removed 2 bases at V and 3 bases at J, with 13 bases between.

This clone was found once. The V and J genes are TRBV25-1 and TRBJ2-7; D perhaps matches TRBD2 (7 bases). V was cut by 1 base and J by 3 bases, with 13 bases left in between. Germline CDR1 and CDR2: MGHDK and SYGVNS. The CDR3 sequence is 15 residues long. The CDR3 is CASSESGGPGYEQYF. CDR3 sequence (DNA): TGTGCCAGCAGTGAATCCGGGGGGCCAGGCTACGAGCAGTACTTC.

This CDR3 reads CASSYSGTSDFGELFF. CDR3 sequence (DNA): TGTGCCAGCAGTTACTCGGGGACTAGCGACTTCGGGGAGCTGTTTTTT. The V gene is TRBV6-5, the J gene TRBJ2-2, with 10 nucleotides matching TRBD2. V shed 0 bases, J shed 7 bases, and the junction held 5 bases outside the gene matches. The CDR3 spans 16 residues. Germline V gives CDR1 MNHEY, CDR2 SVGAGI.

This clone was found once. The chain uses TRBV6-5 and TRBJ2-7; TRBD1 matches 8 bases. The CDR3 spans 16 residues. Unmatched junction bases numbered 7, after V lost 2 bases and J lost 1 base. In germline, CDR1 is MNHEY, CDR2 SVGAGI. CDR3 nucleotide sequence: TGTGCCAGCAGTTACGCCAGGGGGCCTCGTTCCTACGAGCAGTACTTC. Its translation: CASSYARGPRSYEQYF.

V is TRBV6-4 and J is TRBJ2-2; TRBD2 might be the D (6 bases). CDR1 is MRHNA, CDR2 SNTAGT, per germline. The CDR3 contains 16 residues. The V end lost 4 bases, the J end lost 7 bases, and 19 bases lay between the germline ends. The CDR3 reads CASSVGGGDDGGELFF. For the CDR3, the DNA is TGTGCCAGCAGTGTGGGGGGTGGAGACGACGGCGGGGAGCTGTTTTTT.

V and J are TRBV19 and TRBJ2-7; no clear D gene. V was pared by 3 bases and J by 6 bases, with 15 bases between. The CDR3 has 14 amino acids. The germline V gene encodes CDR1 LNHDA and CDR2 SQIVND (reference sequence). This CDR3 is CASSMTPWSGEQYF. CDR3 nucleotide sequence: TGTGCCAGTAGTATGACCCCCTGGTCAGGCGAGCAGTACTTC.

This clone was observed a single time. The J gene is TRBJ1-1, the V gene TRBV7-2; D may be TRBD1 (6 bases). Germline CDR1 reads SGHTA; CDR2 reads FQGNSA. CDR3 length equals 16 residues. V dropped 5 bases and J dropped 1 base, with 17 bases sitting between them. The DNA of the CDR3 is TGTGCCAGCAGCCCAAGGGGGGGCGACGCGAACACTGAAGCTTTCTTT. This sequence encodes CASSPRGGDANTEAFF.

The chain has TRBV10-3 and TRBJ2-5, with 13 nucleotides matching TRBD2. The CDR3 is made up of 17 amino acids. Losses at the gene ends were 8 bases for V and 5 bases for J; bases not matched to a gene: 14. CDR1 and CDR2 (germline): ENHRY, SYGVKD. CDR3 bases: TGTGCCATCCGTAAGGGGACTAGCGGGGCACGGGGGGAGACCCAGTACTTC. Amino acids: CAIRKGTSGARGETQYF.

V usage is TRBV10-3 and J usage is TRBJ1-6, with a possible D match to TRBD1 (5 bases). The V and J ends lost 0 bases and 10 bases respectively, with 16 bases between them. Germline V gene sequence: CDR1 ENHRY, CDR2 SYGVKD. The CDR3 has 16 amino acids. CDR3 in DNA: TGTGCCATCAGTGAGTCGCGGTGGGGGGGAGGCTCACCCCTCCACTTT. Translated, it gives CAISESRWGGGSPLHF.